The present T cell receptor (beta chain) was sequenced within a study of T cells in Graves' hyperthyroidism and ophthalmopathy. Amplified regions were TCR beta CDR3 sequences from RNA transcripts. The primer set for the first-round RT-PCR of the TCR CDR3 was HTBI. One entry per CDR3 protein results from TCRdb running MiXCR on the multiplex PCR reads. Among 550,000 to 650,000 distinct CDR3 sequences listed, around 15% were seen once. This CDR3 region has 11 residues. The V and J ends lost 4 bases and 8 bases respectively, with 12 bases between them. CDR1 and CDR2 from the germline V gene are GTSNPN and SVGIG (reference sequence). At least ten counts were recorded for this clonotype.

The sequence was obtained from a woman in her thirties or forties with Graves' hyperthyroidism. Sequenced material: blood. The J gene is TRBJ2-7, the V gene TRBV30; D unresolved. The CDR3 DNA reads as TGTGCCTGGATGAAGGGTAGCAAGCAGTACTTC. As protein: CAWMKGSKQYF.